The 25 T cell receptor beta chains below all came from one sample that was sequenced in a study of cytomegalovirus exposure and HLA in healthy donors. Primers: 60 Vbeta forward and 13 Jbeta reverse. TCRdb keeps only in-frame clones here, not all; method: immunoSEQ multiplex PCR. This table has more than 85,000 clones, 60% to 85% appearing once. Sequenced sample: PBMCs. Receptor source: a male donor in good health and CMV-seronegative.

This chain joins TRBV19 and TRBJ2-1; tentative D call: TRBD1 (5 bases). The CDR3 extends over 11 amino acids. V lost 9 bases, J lost 10 bases, and 13 bases lay in between. Germline V gene sequence: CDR1 LNHDA, CDR2 SQIVND (reference sequence). The CDR3 DNA reads as TGTGCCAGCTCAGGGTTACGGGAGCAGTTCTTC. Translated: CASSGLREQFF.

The CDR3 nucleotides are TGTGCCAGCAACCCATTCGGGACTAGCGGGGGCACAGATACGCAGTATTTT. Amino acids: CASNPFGTSGGTDTQYF. The V call is TRBV9, the J call TRBJ2-3; 13 bases align to TRBD2. Germline CDR1 and CDR2: SGDLS and YYNGEE. The CDR3 consists of 17 residues. The J segment lost 1 base and the V segment lost 6 bases, leaving 8 bases of the junction unmatched.

The V call is TRBV14, the J call TRBJ2-5; possible D gene TRBD2, 5 bases. The CDR3 consists of 15 residues. Trimming left V 4 bases short and J 3 bases short, with 15 bases between. The germline CDR1 and CDR2 sequences are SGHDN and FVKESK. The CDR3 sequence is CASSPLLSGKETQYF. CDR3 sequence (DNA): TGTGCCAGCAGCCCGCTGTTATCGGGAAAAGAGACCCAGTACTTC. The whole variable domain, filled in from reference TRBV14 and TRBJ2-5, reads EAGVTQFPSHSVIEKGQTVTLRCDPISGHDNLYWYRRVMGKEIKFLLHFVKESKQDESGMPNNRFLAERTGGTYSTLKVQPAELEDSGVYFCASSPLLSGKETQYFGPGTRLLVL.

In its sample, this clone was seen a few times. The chain links TRBV18 to TRBJ2-1, with 9 bases lining up with TRBD2. Per the germline V gene, CDR1 is KGHSH and CDR2 is LQKENI. The CDR3 consists of 14 residues. With V trimmed by 2 bases and J by 7 bases, 3 bases remained unmatched. The CDR3 DNA sequence: TGTGCCAGCTCACCAGCGGGAGGGTTAAATGAGCAGTTCTTC. It specifies CASSPAGGLNEQFF.

The chain carries TRBV19 and TRBJ2-1; 9 bases line up with TRBD2. CDR3 size: 15 residues. Per germline, CDR1 LNHDA and CDR2 SQIVND (reference sequence). With 1 base clipped from V and 5 bases from J, the junction kept 3 bases outside the gene matches. The CDR3 bases are TGTGCCAGTAGTATAGGGACTAGCGCCGACAATGAGCAGTTCTTC. Its translation is CASSIGTSADNEQFF.

This sequence joins TRBV7-6 and TRBJ2-1; D ambiguous. The CDR3 is made up of 12 amino acids. Per the germline V gene, CDR1 is SGHVS and CDR2 is FNYEAQ. Trimming removed 5 bases from V and 7 bases from J, with 9 bases in between. The CDR3 DNA sequence: TGTGCCAGCAGCCTAAATTCGAATGAGCAGTTCTTC. Protein sequence: CASSLNSNEQFF. The full variable domain, its missing parts supplied by reference TRBV7-6 and TRBJ2-1, is GAGVSQSPRYKVTKRGQDVALRCDPISGHVSLYWYRQALGQGPEFLTYFNYEAQQDKSGLPNDRFSAERPEGSISTLTIQRTEQRDSAMYRCASSLNSNEQFFGPGTRLTVL.

The chain employs TRBV28 and TRBJ2-5; TRBD2 matches 12 bases. V lost 8 bases to trimming and J lost 5 bases; unmatched junction nucleotides: 6. CDR1 and CDR2 (germline): MDHEN, SYDVKM. CDR3 length: 14 residues. CDR3 sequence reads: CASRLAGGPETQYF. The CDR3 bases are TGTGCCAGCCGGCTAGCGGGAGGGCCCGAGACCCAGTACTTC.

This chain links TRBV11-3 with TRBJ2-1, with 8 positions matching TRBD2. CDR3 length: 15 amino acids. V shed 5 bases and J 8 bases; nucleotides not matched to a gene: 11. The germline V gene encodes CDR1 SGHNT and CDR2 YENEEA. The CDR3 DNA reads as TGTGCCAGCAGCCTAGGGGGACTAGGGGTAGATGAGCAGTTCTTC. Its translation is CASSLGGLGVDEQFF. The entire variable domain, with the rest obtained from reference TRBV11-3 and TRBJ2-1, is as follows: EAGVVQSPRYKIIEKKQPVAFWCNPISGHNTLYWYLQNLGQGPELLIRYENEEAVDDSQLPKDRFSAERLKGVDSTLKIQPAELGDSAVYLCASSLGGLGVDEQFFGPGTRLTVL.

The genes are TRBV30 and TRBJ1-3; D perhaps matches TRBD1 (5 bases). The CDR3 totals 14 residues. Germline assignment: CDR1 GTSNPN and CDR2 SVGIG (reference sequence). V was cut by 5 bases and J by 3 bases, with 14 bases left in between. This CDR3 reads CAWGGGTGGNTIYF. In nucleotides, the CDR3 is TGTGCCTGGGGAGGCGGGACTGGTGGAAACACCATATATTTT.

V and J are TRBV11-1 and TRBJ1-2; no clear D gene. The V and J ends lost 3 bases and 0 bases respectively, with 8 bases between them. CDR3 size: 14 residues. Germline CDR1 reads SGHAT; CDR2 reads FQDESV (reference sequence). This CDR3 is CASSFQFPNYGYTF. The CDR3 DNA reads TGTGCCAGCAGCTTCCAATTTCCTAACTATGGCTACACCTTC.

The V and J genes are TRBV5-1 and TRBJ2-3; no definite D call. Germline V lookup: CDR1 SGHRS, CDR2 YFSETQ. This CDR3 is 15 amino acids long. Trimming removed 1 base from V and 1 base from J, with 10 bases in between. The CDR3 region is CASSLRTVRTDTQYF. In nucleotides, the CDR3 is TGCGCCAGCAGCTTGCGAACAGTTCGCACAGATACGCAGTATTTT.

This clone was recorded once. The chain has TRBV15 and TRBJ1-2; the D gene is possibly TRBD1 (5 bases). The CDR3 is 15 residues long. Trimming shortened V by 1 base and J by 8 bases, and 17 bases separated the two germline ends. CDR1 is LNHNV, CDR2 YYDKDF, per germline (reference sequence). The CDR3, as DNA: TGTGCCACCAGCAGAGGCGGGCAGGGCGGAGGGGGCTACACCTTC. Translated, it gives CATSRGGQGGGGYTF.

The chain combines TRBV4-1 with TRBJ2-7, with D possibly being TRBD2 (6 bases). This CDR3 contains 14 residues. Deletions cut 1 base from V and 5 bases from J, with 12 bases between. Germline V gives CDR1 MGHRA, CDR2 YSYEKL. The CDR3: CASSQGPGRNEQYF. The CDR3 coding sequence is TGCGCCAGCAGCCAAGGGCCAGGGAGGAACGAGCAGTACTTC.

The chain combines TRBV7-2 with TRBJ2-7, with 7 bases that match TRBD2. The CDR3 contains 14 residues. From germline, CDR1 is SGHTA and CDR2 FQGNSA. Germline trimming cut 3 bases from V and 2 bases from J; bases unmatched to any gene: 4. The CDR3 DNA is TGTGCCAGCAGCTTTAGCGGGTTTCCCTACGAGCAGTACTTC. Translated: CASSFSGFPYEQYF.

V gene TRBV29-1 combines with J gene TRBJ2-5; D remains ambiguous. This CDR3 spans 12 amino acids. Germline CDR1 SQVTM, CDR2 ANQGSEA. Between the trimmed V and J ends, which lost 3 bases and 3 bases, there was a span of 8 bases. The CDR3, as DNA: TGCAGCGTTGATCCGGGTGAAGAGACCCAGTACTTC. This encodes CSVDPGEETQYF.

Here the CDR3 DNA reads TGTGCCAGCATCGATAAGGGAGGGAGGGTCGGAACTGAAGCTTTCTTT. This gives the protein CASIDKGGRVGTEAFF. This chain connects TRBV25-1 to TRBJ1-1; D is undetermined. The germline V gene encodes CDR1 MGHDK and CDR2 SYGVNS. Trimming stripped 7 bases from V and 5 bases from J, with 23 bases between. The CDR3 has 16 residues.

The count of this clone is one. This rearrangement joins TRBV13 to TRBJ2-5; 11 nucleotides agree with TRBD2. This CDR3 has 17 residues. Looked up from germline, CDR1 is PRHDT and CDR2 is FYEKMQ (reference sequence). After removal of 3 bases from V and 4 bases from J, the junction contained 10 bases not matched to a gene. The DNA of the CDR3 is TGTGCCAGCAGCTTTAGGAGTAGCGGGAGGGCCGGAGAGACCCAGTACTTC. Protein sequence: CASSFRSSGRAGETQYF.

V usage is TRBV15 and J usage is TRBJ2-7, with 7 nucleotides matching TRBD1. Germline CDR1 is LNHNV and CDR2 is YYDKDF (reference sequence). With 0 bases clipped from V and 2 bases from J, the junction kept 10 bases outside the gene matches. The CDR3 sequence is 17 residues long. The CDR3 loop is CATSRDLGTVGAYEQYF. CDR3 sequence (DNA): TGTGCCACCAGCAGAGATCTAGGGACAGTAGGGGCCTACGAGCAGTACTTC.

This chain joins TRBV2 and TRBJ2-1; 12 nucleotides line up with TRBD2. This CDR3 has 14 amino acids. V lost 5 bases, J lost 10 bases, and 6 bases stayed unmatched. From germline, CDR1 is SNHLY and CDR2 FYNNEI. Written as DNA, the CDR3 is TGTGCCAGCAGTTCGACTAGCGGGAGTGGAGAGCAGTTCTTC. Residues: CASSSTSGSGEQFF.

The chain recombines TRBV5-1 with TRBJ2-5, with 7 bases lining up with TRBD2. Matching the DNA end better, TRBJ2-7 makes the J call doubtful. Germline lookup yields CDR1 SGHRS and CDR2 YFSETQ. The CDR3 length is 15 residues. DNA of the CDR3: TGCGCCAGCAGCTTTGGGGGGGGAATCTCCTACGAGCAGTACTTC. Translation: CASSFGGGISYEQYF.

The rearrangement joins TRBV18 to TRBJ2-5, with a weak D call TRBD2 (5 bases). Germline lookup yields CDR1 KGHSH and CDR2 LQKENI. Trimming removed 1 base at V and 0 bases at J, with 9 bases between. There are 15 residues in the CDR3. In nucleotides, the CDR3 is TGTGCCAGCTCACCACTTAGAGGGAACCAAGAGACCCAGTACTTC. This translates into CASSPLRGNQETQYF. Combining the CDR3 with reference TRBV18 and TRBJ2-5 gives the whole variable domain NAGVMQNPRHLVRRRGQEARLRCSPMKGHSHVYWYRQLPEEGLKFMVYLQKENIIDESGMPKERFSAEFPKEGPSILRIQQVVRGDSAAYFCASSPLRGNQETQYFGPGTRLLVL.

This clone was found once. One junction end does not reproduce the germline sequence, and a read error may be involved. As DNA, the CDR3 is TGTGCCAGCAGTTTAGGGTACGGGACAAGCTCCTACAATGAGCAGTTCTTC. As protein: CASSLGYGTSSYNEQFF. The rearrangement links TRBV7-2 to TRBJ2-1; D might be TRBD1 (6 bases). Germline V gives CDR1 SGHTA, CDR2 FQGNSA. CDR3 size: 17 residues. The full variable domain, rest sourced from reference TRBV7-2 and TRBJ2-1, is GAGVSQSPSNKVTEKGKDVELRCDPISGHTALYWYRQSLGQGLEFLIYFQGNSAPDKSGLPSDRFSAERTGGSVSTLTIQRTQQEDSAVYLCASSLGYGTSSYNEQFFGPGTRLTVL.

The V call is TRBV11-2, the J call TRBJ2-5; perhaps TRBD1 as D (6 bases). The CDR3 has 14 amino acids. The germline gives CDR1 SGHAT, CDR2 FQNNGV. The V end lost 2 bases, the J end lost 7 bases, and 14 bases lay between the germline ends. CDR3 amino acids: CASSLLPGEGTQYF. CDR3 nucleotides: TGTGCCAGCAGCTTACTCCCAGGGGAAGGGACCCAGTACTTC.

V gene TRBV11-2 combines with J gene TRBJ1-2, with TRBD1 as a possible D gene (5 bases). V gave up 5 bases and J gave up 4 bases, with 14 bases separating them. CDR1 and CDR2 (germline): SGHAT, FQNNGV. This CDR3 spans 14 amino acids. The CDR3 DNA reads as TGTGCCAGCAGCCCCAGAGCAGGGTTCTATGGCTACACCTTC. Amino acid sequence: CASSPRAGFYGYTF.

This clone was picked up one time. The chain links TRBV19 to TRBJ1-1, with a possible D match to TRBD1 (5 bases). V lost 5 bases to trimming and J lost 4 bases, with 20 bases between them. Germline CDR1 reads LNHDA; CDR2 reads SQIVND (reference sequence). The CDR3 totals 16 residues. CDR3 region: CASSFSGLGGTTEAFF. In DNA form, the CDR3 reads TGTGCCAGTAGTTTCTCCGGCCTCGGGGGAACCACTGAAGCTTTCTTT.